The 29 T cell receptor beta chains below were found in one sample sequenced in a study of beta chain features in type 1 diabetes. Overall study results and limits: Researchers report that Type 1 diabetes patients had moderately but significantly shorter TCRB CDR3s across all four CD4+ subsets.

These receptors' targets are unknown. The sequenced template was cDNA made from the entire isolated RNA. This table comes from immunoSEQ multiplex PCR, and its TCRdb copy is limited to in-frame clones, with some not included. This table holds roughly 340,000 clones, 10% to 15% found once. Specimen: naive CD4+ T cells from blood. These receptor sequences come from a woman aged 18-29 years with type 1 diabetes.

A few counts support this clone. The V call is TRBV13, the J call TRBJ2-4; D gene uncertain. The CDR3 runs 12 residues. The germline V and J ends were trimmed by 3 bases and 3 bases, with 3 bases remaining between them. Germline V lookup: CDR1 PRHDT, CDR2 FYEKMQ (reference sequence). The CDR3 bases are TGTGCCAGCAGCTTCGGCAAAAACATTCAGTACTTC. Translating it yields CASSFGKNIQYF.

The chain employs TRBV27 and TRBJ1-1; D remains unclear. This CDR3 is built from 14 residues. From germline, CDR1 is MNHEY and CDR2 SMNVEV (reference sequence). V was clipped by 5 bases and J by 1 base, with 11 bases between them. The CDR3 region is CASSRVGKNTEAFF. CDR3 nucleotide sequence: TGTGCCAGCAGTCGGGTTGGCAAGAACACTGAAGCTTTCTTT.

The sample holds a few counts of this clone. DNA of the CDR3: TGTGCCAGCAGTTTATTCCATTATCGGGACAGGGGAACTTACAATGAGCAGTTCTTC. Translating gives CASSLFHYRDRGTYNEQFF. This chain connects TRBV27 to TRBJ2-1; 10 bases are shared with TRBD1. V gave up 1 base and J gave up 4 bases; unmatched junction bases: 13. Per germline, CDR1 MNHEY and CDR2 SMNVEV (reference sequence). This CDR3 region has 19 residues.

Only a few counts were recorded for this clone. The rearrangement uses TRBV15 and TRBJ2-7; maybe TRBD1 (6 bases). Germline values: CDR1 LNHNV, CDR2 YYDKDF (reference sequence). This CDR3 comprises 15 residues. V was clipped by 1 base and J by 3 bases, with 13 bases between them. The CDR3 reads CATSRGQDFYYEQYF. CDR3 nucleotide sequence: TGTGCCACCAGCAGAGGACAGGACTTTTACTACGAGCAGTACTTC.

This clone occurred a few times. The V and J genes are TRBV11-1 and TRBJ2-1; 8 bases line up with TRBD2. Germline CDR1 is SGHAT and CDR2 is FQDESV (reference sequence). The CDR3 runs 15 residues. V shed 4 bases and J 4 bases; nucleotides not matched to a gene: 6. CDR3 protein: CASSSNSGDYNEQFF. In DNA form, the CDR3 reads TGTGCCAGCAGCTCGAATAGCGGGGATTACAATGAGCAGTTCTTC.

Only a few counts were recorded for this clone. V usage is TRBV5-1 and J usage is TRBJ1-2, with D hard to call. Trimming removed 0 bases from V and 6 bases from J, with 12 bases in between. Germline CDR1 and CDR2: SGHRS and YFSETQ. This CDR3 is built from 14 residues. The CDR3 loop reads CASSLEAGLHGYTF. The CDR3, as DNA: TGCGCCAGCAGCTTGGAGGCAGGTTTGCATGGCTACACCTTC.

This clone has just a few counts. V gene TRBV9 combines with J gene TRBJ2-3, with TRBD2 matching over 14 bases. Germline V gene sequence: CDR1 SGDLS, CDR2 YYNGEE. The CDR3 has 17 residues. The V and J ends lost 0 bases and 5 bases, in that order; junction bases with no gene match: 5. CDR3 sequence: CASSVGGLAGVEDTQYF. CDR3 bases: TGTGCCAGCAGCGTAGGGGGACTAGCGGGAGTTGAAGATACGCAGTATTTT.

This clone was observed a handful of times. This rearrangement joins TRBV7-9 to TRBJ2-7; D gene unclear. This CDR3 spans 14 amino acids. Germline V lookup: CDR1 SEHNR, CDR2 FQNEAQ (reference sequence). The V gene lost 3 bases and the J gene lost 2 bases, with 11 bases spanning the gap. The CDR3 DNA sequence: TGTGCCAGCAGCTTTGGTTACACCACCTACGAGCAGTACTTC. Its translation: CASSFGYTTYEQYF.

This rearrangement joins TRBV9 to TRBJ2-6, with 10 bases identical to TRBD2. The germline V gene has CDR1 SGDLS and CDR2 YYNGEE. The V segment lost 2 bases and the J segment 2 bases; nucleotides outside the gene matches: 10. This CDR3 has 19 amino acids. Here the CDR3 DNA reads TGTGCCAGCAGCGTCGACTCCTCTAGCGGGAGACCTGGGGCCAACGTCCTGACTTTC. Translated: CASSVDSSSGRPGANVLTF.

The chain couples TRBV27 to TRBJ1-2, with D uncertain. From germline, CDR1 is MNHEY and CDR2 SMNVEV (reference sequence). This CDR3 comprises 13 residues. Trimming removed 2 bases at V and 7 bases at J, with 11 bases between. In DNA form, the CDR3 reads TGTGCCAGCAGTTTAGTCAACTCGGGTGGCTACACCTTC. As protein: CASSLVNSGGYTF.

V gene TRBV19 combines with J gene TRBJ2-2; D may be TRBD2 (5 bases). The CDR3 loop spans 14 amino acids. Trimming removed 0 bases at V and 6 bases at J, with 8 bases between. CDR1 LNHDA and CDR2 SQIVND come from the germline V gene (reference sequence). The CDR3, as DNA: TGTGCCAGTAGTATAGATGTGGGAGCCGGGGAGCTGTTTTTT. It translates to CASSIDVGAGELFF.

This clone was seen more than once but under ten times. CDR3 nucleotide sequence: TGTGCCGCCAAAGTGGTCGGGAGAGATAATTCACCCCTCCACTTT. This sequence encodes CAAKVVGRDNSPLHF. V and J are TRBV21-1 and TRBJ1-6. TRBV21-1 is termed a pseudogene. The CDR3 spans 15 residues.

This chain joins TRBV30 and TRBJ1-2; D possibly corresponds to TRBD1 (5 bases). V lost 3 bases, J lost 4 bases, and 9 bases lay in between. CDR1 GTSNPN and CDR2 SVGIG come from the germline V gene (reference sequence). The CDR3 has 12 amino acids. Written as DNA, the CDR3 is TGTGCCTGGAGGGGGCGCGGCTATGGCTACACCTTC. Translation: CAWRGRGYGYTF.

The V call is TRBV29-1, the J call TRBJ1-1; TRBD1 aligns across 8 bases. CDR1 is SQVTM and CDR2 is ANQGSEA in the germline V gene. This CDR3 region has 13 residues. V trimming: 6 bases; J trimming: 4 bases; junction bases outside the gene matches: 7. The CDR3 sequence is CSVVTGGGTEAFF. The CDR3 nucleotides read TGCAGCGTGGTTACAGGGGGTGGCACTGAAGCTTTCTTT.

V gene TRBV11-1 combines with J gene TRBJ2-6; 11 bases line up with TRBD2. Germline CDR1 and CDR2: SGHAT and FQDESV (reference sequence). Trimming removed 6 bases from V and 1 base from J; junction bases left unmatched: 5. The CDR3 totals 17 residues. The CDR3 loop is CASRSLAGESGANVLTF. DNA of the CDR3: TGTGCCAGCAGGTCACTAGCGGGAGAATCTGGGGCCAACGTCCTGACTTTC.

This clone has only a few counts. This chain joins TRBV28 and TRBJ2-2; D may be TRBD2 (6 bases). Per germline, CDR1 MDHEN and CDR2 SYDVKM. V lost 5 bases to trimming and J lost 6 bases, with 13 bases between them. The CDR3 totals 14 residues. For the CDR3, the DNA is TGTGCCAGCAGTCCAGACTTAGCGGCCGGGGAGCTGTTTTTT. Translation gives CASSPDLAAGELFF. The complete variable domain, with remaining parts taken from reference TRBV28 and TRBJ2-2, reads DVKVTQSSRYLVKRTGEKVFLECVQDMDHENMFWYRQDPGLGLRLIYFSYDVKMKEKGDIPEGYSVSREKKERFSLILESASTNQTSMYLCASSPDLAAGELFFGEGSRLTVL.

This clone appeared a few times. The chain uses TRBV5-1 and TRBJ2-7; 10 bases match TRBD2. The CDR3 covers 14 residues. Germline V gene sequence: CDR1 SGHRS, CDR2 YFSETQ. The J segment lost 6 bases and the V segment lost 4 bases, leaving 7 bases of the junction unmatched. Written as DNA, the CDR3 is TGCGCCAGCAGCCTGATGAGGACTAGCGGCGAGCAGTACTTC. Amino acids: CASSLMRTSGEQYF.

V and J are TRBV2 and TRBJ2-7; D unresolved. This CDR3 contains 11 residues. The germline CDR1 and CDR2 sequences are SNHLY and FYNNEI. Trimming removed 4 bases from V and 6 bases from J, with 7 bases in between. CDR3 DNA: TGTGCCAGCAGTGTCGGTATCGAGCAGTACTTC. Amino acid sequence: CASSVGIEQYF. The variable domain in full, with the rest retrieved from reference TRBV2 and TRBJ2-7, is EPEVTQTPSHQVTQMGQEVILRCVPISNHLYFYWYRQILGQKVEFLVSFYNNEISEKSEIFDDQFSVERPDGSNFTLKIRSTKLEDSAMYFCASSVGIEQYFGPGTRLTVT.

The table lists this clone with a few counts. The CDR3 DNA reads as TGTGCCAGCAGTTACGGGCGGACAGACCTTAACTATGGCTACACCTTC. Translating gives CASSYGRTDLNYGYTF. The genes are TRBV6-5 and TRBJ1-2, with TRBD1 as a possible D gene (6 bases). The ends were cut back, 2 bases at V and 1 base at J, with 14 bases in the middle. The germline V gene encodes CDR1 MNHEY and CDR2 SVGAGI. This CDR3 is 16 amino acids long.

This clone came up a few times. This chain connects TRBV18 to TRBJ1-1, with TRBD1 matching over 8 bases. J was trimmed by 3 bases and V by 3 bases; bases with no gene match: 6. The V gene's germline CDR1 is KGHSH and CDR2 LQKENI. CDR3 length: 15 residues. The CDR3 reads CASSPGQARDTEAFF. DNA of the CDR3: TGTGCCAGCTCACCGGGACAGGCAAGGGACACTGAAGCTTTCTTT.

Only a few counts were recorded for this clone. The V gene is TRBV11-2, the J gene TRBJ2-7, with a weak D call TRBD2 (5 bases). Trimming left V 5 bases short and J 1 base short, with 12 bases between. The germline gives CDR1 SGHAT, CDR2 FQNNGV. CDR3 size: 14 residues. Here the CDR3 DNA reads TGTGCCAGCAGCCCCATATCGGGGTCCTACGAGCAGTACTTC. Encoded protein: CASSPISGSYEQYF.

This clone was seen a few times. The rearrangement uses TRBV7-2 and TRBJ1-1; 7 bases match TRBD1. Germline lookup yields CDR1 SGHTA and CDR2 FQGNSA. This CDR3 comprises 12 residues. V shed 4 bases, J shed 7 bases, and the junction held 3 bases outside the gene matches. CDR3 sequence reads: CASSYRTGEAFF. In DNA, the CDR3 is TGTGCCAGCAGCTATAGGACAGGTGAAGCTTTCTTT.

The chain links TRBV7-2 to TRBJ1-6; TRBD1 aligns across 7 bases. This CDR3 is built from 16 residues. CDR1 and CDR2 from the germline V gene are SGHTA and FQGNSA. V dropped 5 bases and J dropped 1; count of bases not matched to a gene: 5. In DNA, the CDR3 is TGTGCCAGCAGCGACCAGACAGGGTCCTATAATTCACCCCTCCACTTT. Amino acids: CASSDQTGSYNSPLHF.

A few counts support this clone. As DNA, the CDR3 is TGTGCCAGCAGAGACCGACTAGCGGGGGAAGAGACCCAGTACTTC. Translated, it gives CASRDRLAGEETQYF. The gene calls are TRBV27 and TRBJ2-5; 12 positions agree with TRBD2. Looked up from germline, CDR1 is MNHEY and CDR2 is SMNVEV (reference sequence). V was clipped by 6 bases and J by 3 bases; unmatched bases: 5. The CDR3 extends over 15 amino acids.

V and J are TRBV2 and TRBJ2-1, with D perhaps matching TRBD1 (6 bases). The CDR3 contains 14 residues. Deletions cut 5 bases from V and 7 bases from J, with 15 bases between. Germline V gives CDR1 SNHLY, CDR2 FYNNEI. This CDR3 reads CASSPDRSLNEQFF. The CDR3 nucleotides are TGTGCCAGCAGTCCAGACAGGAGCTTGAATGAGCAGTTCTTC.

This clone was detected only a few times. The V call is TRBV19, the J call TRBJ1-5; 9 bases align to TRBD1. Trimming removed 5 bases from V and 6 bases from J; junction bases left unmatched: 2. Germline CDR1 is LNHDA and CDR2 is SQIVND (reference sequence). The CDR3 loop spans 13 amino acids. The CDR3 nucleotides are TGTGCCAGTAGTGCGACAGGGGGTCAGCCCCAGCATTTT. Protein product: CASSATGGQPQHF.

In this sample, this clone turned up a few times. J is TRBJ2-5 and V is TRBV5-4; 13 bases agree with TRBD2. J was trimmed by 3 bases and V by 4 bases; bases with no gene match: 9. The CDR3 runs to 17 residues. Germline CDR1 reads SGHNT; CDR2 reads YYREEE (reference sequence). CDR3 coding DNA: TGTGCCAGCAGCAGGGGGACTAGCGGGACCCAAAAAGAGACCCAGTACTTC. Translating it yields CASSRGTSGTQKETQYF.

V usage is TRBV7-2 and J usage is TRBJ1-1; D not resolved. CDR3 size: 12 residues. Germline assignment: CDR1 SGHTA and CDR2 FQGNSA. The germline V and J ends were trimmed by 5 bases and 9 bases, with 13 bases remaining between them. The CDR3 reads CASSAERHKAFF. The CDR3 region has the DNA TGTGCCAGCAGCGCTGAGAGGCACAAAGCTTTCTTT.

The V gene is TRBV6-5, the J gene TRBJ2-1; the match to TRBD2 covers 10 bases. V shed 5 bases and J 6 bases; nucleotides not matched to a gene: 7. Germline lookup yields CDR1 MNHEY and CDR2 SVGAGI. CDR3 length: 15 residues. The CDR3, as DNA: TGTGCCAGCAGTCACGGGACTAGCGCGATCAATGAGCAGTTCTTC. Amino acid sequence: CASSHGTSAINEQFF.